This T cell receptor beta chain stems from a study of OX40 agonist ivuxolimab in advanced cancers. About the study: Age averaged around 60 years (range about 23 to 80), and less than 85% were male. Three dose-escalation patients had partial responses: one with hepatocellular carcinoma and two with cutaneous melanoma. Study findings and constraints: CD8+ T cells were the subset that, on average, had more expanded clones than CD4+.

About this clone: Antigen unknown.

Assay used: immunoSEQ multiplex PCR; TCRdb lists only in-frame clones, some missing. The profile shows approximately 89,000 clones, approximately 91% of them singletons. Germline CDR1 reads SEHNR; CDR2 reads FQNEAQ (reference sequence). The CDR3 sequence is 16 residues long. V gave up 5 bases and J gave up 2 bases; unmatched junction bases: 8. The clonotype was recovered from an adult with an advanced solid tumor such as melanoma, head and neck, liver or kidney cancer. The input for sequencing was CD4+ or CD8+ T cells sorted from blood, taken in a trial of the OX40 agonist ivuxolimab. The J gene is TRBJ1-5, the V gene TRBV7-9, with TRBD1 identical over 8 bases. This CDR3 is CASSPGQGFGNQPQHF. The CDR3 bases are TGTGCCAGCAGCCCAGGACAGGGCTTTGGCAATCAGCCCCAGCATTTT.